This TCR beta chain was identified in a study of blood T cells in healthy people across ages. The CDR3 loop spans 14 amino acids. Trimming took 6 bases from V and 5 from J, leaving 16 bases between them. Per germline, CDR1 SNHLY and CDR2 FYNNEI. Alongside a J-beta primer mix, a sample-barcoded 5' primer served in a second PCR lasting 7 to 11 cycles. From the 5' RACE reads, TCRdb called clonotypes with MiXCR, one entry per CDR3 protein. The sample comprises some 1.4 million distinct CDR3 sequences, around 39% of which are singletons, and under 8% rests with the top ten. This clonotype has more than one count but fewer than ten.

J is TRBJ1-2 and V is TRBV2, with D unclear. Sample: blood. This clonotype was obtained from a woman under 30 in good health. The CDR3: CASSPPDGPYGYTF. As DNA, the CDR3 is TGTGCCAGCAGCCCCCCGGACGGCCCATATGGCTACACCTTC.